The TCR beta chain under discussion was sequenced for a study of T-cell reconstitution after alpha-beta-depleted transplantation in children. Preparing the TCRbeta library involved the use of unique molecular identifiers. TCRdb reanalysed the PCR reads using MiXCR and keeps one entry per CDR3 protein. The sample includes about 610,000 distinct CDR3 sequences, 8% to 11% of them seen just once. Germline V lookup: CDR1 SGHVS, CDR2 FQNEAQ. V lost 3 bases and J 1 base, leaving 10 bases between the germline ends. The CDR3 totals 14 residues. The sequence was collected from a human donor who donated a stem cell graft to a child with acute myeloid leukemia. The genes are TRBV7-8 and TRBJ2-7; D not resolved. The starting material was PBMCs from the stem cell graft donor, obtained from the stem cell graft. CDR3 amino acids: CASSFLGMSYEQYF. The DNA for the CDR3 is TGTGCCAGCAGCTTCTTGGGGATGTCCTACGAGCAGTACTTC.